Below are 18 T cell receptor beta chains sequenced from a single sample in a study of blood T cell repertoires in COVID-19. Method: immunoSEQ multiplex PCR; TCRdb's copy keeps in-frame clones and lacks some. The sample consists of approximately 270,000 clones, 89% of them appearing once. Sequencing used peripheral blood. All receptors derive from a middle-aged man with acute or convalescent COVID-19.

The V call is TRBV27, the J call TRBJ1-3; D is ambiguous. V lost 5 bases, J lost 0 bases, and 11 bases lay in between. The V gene's germline CDR1 is MNHEY and CDR2 SMNVEV (reference sequence). This CDR3 is built from 15 residues. CDR3 nucleotide sequence: TGTGCCAGCAGTCCAGGACTGAACTCTGGAAACACCATATATTTT. Translated: CASSPGLNSGNTIYF.

The chain joins TRBV7-3 to TRBJ2-7; 9 nucleotides line up with TRBD2. The ends lost 4 bases at V and 5 bases at J; junction bases unmatched: 6. This CDR3 comprises 14 residues. Germline V gives CDR1 SGHTA, CDR2 FQGTGA. The DNA for the CDR3 is TGTGCCAGCAGCTCAATAGCGGGGGAGGACGAGCAGTACTTC. It encodes CASSSIAGEDEQYF.

V gene TRBV6-5 combines with J gene TRBJ1-1; D unresolved. Germline V gene data show CDR1 as MNHEY and CDR2 as SVGAGI. This CDR3 is built from 13 residues. Trimming took 5 bases from V and 1 from J, leaving 8 bases between them. The CDR3 region has the DNA TGTGCCAGCAGTAAACCAGGGAACACTGAAGCTTTCTTT. Translation gives CASSKPGNTEAFF.

The V call is TRBV10-3, the J call TRBJ2-1, with D perhaps TRBD2 (6 bases). The germline CDR1 and CDR2 sequences are ENHRY and SYGVKD. The CDR3 consists of 16 residues. V lost 4 bases to trimming and J lost 5 bases, with 18 bases between them. CDR3 residues: CAISARGGGLHNEQFF. CDR3 nucleotides: TGTGCCATCAGTGCTCGGGGTGGGGGACTCCACAATGAGCAGTTCTTC.

The chain uses TRBV7-8 and TRBJ2-5; tentatively, D is TRBD1 (5 bases). CDR1 is SGHVS and CDR2 is FQNEAQ in the germline V gene. Trimming pared 5 bases from V and 4 bases from J, leaving 8 bases between. This CDR3 has 12 amino acids. The DNA for the CDR3 is TGTGCCAGCAGCCCAAGGGGAGAGACCCAGTACTTC. This sequence encodes CASSPRGETQYF.

The chain carries TRBV11-2 and TRBJ2-3; D is perhaps TRBD2 (7 bases). The CDR3 spans 14 residues. Germline values: CDR1 SGHAT, CDR2 FQNNGV. V lost 3 bases to trimming and J lost 5 bases, with 12 bases between them. The CDR3 DNA follows: TGTGCCAGCAGCTTTGGGGGGGCTATAGATACGCAGTATTTT. Its translation: CASSFGGAIDTQYF.

Here the CDR3 reads CASSYGRAPNQPQHF. The CDR3 coding sequence is TGTGCCAGCAGTTACGGGCGCGCCCCAAATCAGCCCCAGCATTTT. V usage is TRBV6-5 and J usage is TRBJ1-5; D call uncertain. CDR3 size: 15 residues. Germline V gene data show CDR1 as MNHEY and CDR2 as SVGAGI. V was clipped by 2 bases and J by 4 bases, with 12 bases between them.

CDR3 in DNA: TGTGCCAGCAGCCAAGAACAGCGGGGGGGCCCCCCCACAGATACGCAGTATTTT. Translating gives CASSQEQRGGPPTDTQYF. V gene TRBV4-2 combines with J gene TRBJ2-3; 10 bases map to TRBD2. V trimming: 0 bases; J trimming: 2 bases; junction bases outside the gene matches: 8. The CDR3 covers 18 residues. Germline loops: CDR1 LGHNA, CDR2 YNFKEQ.

The chain uses TRBV2 and TRBJ2-1; 14 bases map to TRBD2. Germline values: CDR1 SNHLY, CDR2 FYNNEI. V trimming: 7 bases; J trimming: 10 bases; junction bases outside the gene matches: 6. This CDR3 region has 14 residues. The CDR3 DNA follows: TGTGCCAGCACTGGGACTAGCGGGGGAGCCGAGCAGTTCTTC. Its protein product is CASTGTSGGAEQFF.

The gene calls are TRBV18 and TRBJ2-1, with TRBD1 matching 8 bases. The CDR3 is made up of 14 amino acids. After removal of 10 bases from V and 6 bases from J, the junction contained 11 bases not matched to a gene. CDR1 and CDR2 from the germline V gene are KGHSH and LQKENI. As DNA, the CDR3 is TGTGCCAACTCCCGAGGAGGACAGGGCAATGAGCAGTTCTTC. Translated, it gives CANSRGGQGNEQFF. The full variable domain, rest sourced from reference TRBV18 and TRBJ2-1, is NAGVMQNPRHLVRRRGQEARLRCSPMKGHSHVYWYRQLPEEGLKFMVYLQKENIIDESGMPKERFSAEFPKEGPSILRIQQVVRGDSAAYFCANSRGGQGNEQFFGPGTRLTVL.

V usage is TRBV9 and J usage is TRBJ2-6; 8 bases align to TRBD1. V lost 0 bases to trimming and J lost 4 bases; unmatched junction nucleotides: 3. Germline CDR1 reads SGDLS; CDR2 reads YYNGEE. The CDR3 runs 16 residues. CDR3 sequence reads: CASSVATGAGANVLTF. The DNA of the CDR3 is TGTGCCAGCAGCGTAGCGACAGGGGCCGGGGCCAACGTCCTGACTTTC.

The V call is TRBV10-1, the J call TRBJ2-3, with D possibly being TRBD2 (6 bases). This CDR3 comprises 14 residues. V was cut by 8 bases and J by 2 bases, with 14 bases left in between. Germline V gene lookup returns CDR1 WNHNN and CDR2 SYGVQD (reference sequence). The CDR3, as DNA: TGCGCCAGCTCTGGTGCGGGGTTCACAGATACGCAGTATTTT. This gives the protein CASSGAGFTDTQYF.

This chain connects TRBV6-4 to TRBJ2-1; 11 nucleotides match TRBD2. Germline V gene data show CDR1 as MRHNA and CDR2 as SNTAGT. CDR3 length: 16 amino acids. The junction had 10 bases not matched to a gene; V was cut back by 5 bases and J by 7 bases. DNA of the CDR3: TGTGCCAGCAGTATTATAGCGGGGGGGCCTTGGAATGAGCAGTTCTTC. Residues: CASSIIAGGPWNEQFF.

V gene TRBV5-1 combines with J gene TRBJ1-6; possible D gene TRBD1, 6 bases. Trimming pared 4 bases from V and 7 bases from J, leaving 15 bases between. Germline assignment: CDR1 SGHRS and CDR2 YFSETQ. This CDR3 contains 15 residues. This chain's CDR3 is CASSVQGALNSPLHF. The CDR3 DNA follows: TGCGCCAGCAGCGTACAGGGTGCTCTCAATTCACCCCTCCACTTT.

The gene calls are TRBV9 and TRBJ2-7, with a tentative D call TRBD2 (5 bases). CDR1 and CDR2 from the germline V gene are SGDLS and YYNGEE. The CDR3 contains 13 residues. Deletions cut 4 bases from V and 12 bases from J, with 20 bases between. The CDR3 loop reads CASSTLDLGSVYF. The CDR3 DNA is TGTGCCAGCAGCACGCTCGATTTGGGGAGCGTGTACTTC.

The chain couples TRBV4-1 to TRBJ1-5, with D unresolved. V dropped 4 bases and J dropped 8 bases, with 18 bases sitting between them. The CDR3 extends over 15 amino acids. CDR1 and CDR2 from the germline V gene are MGHRA and YSYEKL. Here the CDR3 DNA reads TGCGCCAGCAGCCCTCAAGTTATCAGTTCGAAGCCCCAGCATTTT. Its protein product is CASSPQVISSKPQHF.

This chain connects TRBV30 to TRBJ1-5, with a possible D match to TRBD1 (6 bases). The CDR3 is 13 amino acids. V dropped 3 bases and J dropped 4 bases, with 10 bases sitting between them. Germline lookup yields CDR1 GTSNPN and CDR2 SVGIG (reference sequence). The DNA of the CDR3 is TGTGCCTGGAGGCGGGGGGCAAATCAGCCCCAGCATTTT. Translating gives CAWRRGANQPQHF.

The CDR3 coding sequence is TGCGCCAGCAGCGGGGACTTTAACACTGAAGCTTTCTTT. As protein: CASSGDFNTEAFF. V and J are TRBV4-1 and TRBJ1-1, with D possibly matching TRBD1 (5 bases). CDR1 is MGHRA, CDR2 YSYEKL, per germline. Trimming took off 5 bases at V and 2 bases at J, with 9 bases between the two ends. This CDR3 region has 13 residues.